These T cell receptor beta chains were read from a single sample in a study of pediatric ulcerative colitis. Profiled with immunoSEQ multiplex PCR; TCRdb holds only in-frame clones, not every one. Counted here are around 40,000 clones, 60% to 85% occurring once; the ten biggest clones make up less than 10%. The sample comprised gut tissue. The source of these receptors is a boy younger than 18 with severe ulcerative colitis. The CDR3 runs from the conserved cysteine through the conserved F or W. Fields, in order: V gene, D gene, clone size, J gene, CDR3 protein, CDR3 DNA. The D gene is left open where the match is weak. The size entry is marked missing in some rows and otherwise reads once, few, many or a size class.

TRBV5-1	TRBD1	few	TRBJ1-2	CASSSGTGPIGYTF	TGCGCCAGCAGCAGCGGGACAGGGCCAATTGGCTACACCTTC
TRBV9	TRBD2	NA	TRBJ2-5	CASSAQGSETSGGAQQETQYF	TGTGCCAGCAGCGCCCAGGGGTCTGAGACTAGCGGGGGGGCGCAACAAGAGACCCAGTACTTC
TRBV9	NA	NA	TRBJ2-3	CASSSSHSYRTDTQYF	TGTGCCAGCAGCTCCTCTCATTCCTACCGCACAGATACGCAGTATTTT
TRBV30	NA	few	TRBJ1-5	CAWSRQNNQPQHF	TGTGCCTGGAGTCGGCAGAACAATCAGCCCCAGCATTTT
TRBV6-1	NA	NA	TRBJ2-7	CATLPRDGFTYEQYF	TGTGCCACCCTGCCCCGGGACGGATTTACCTACGAGCAGTACTTC
TRBV19	NA	few	TRBJ1-3	CASRQGLAGNTIYF	TGTGCCAGTAGACAGGGCTTGGCTGGAAACACCATATATTTT
TRBV28	TRBD1	NA	TRBJ1-1	CASSLLDRGDTEAFF	TGTGCCAGCAGTTTACTGGACAGGGGTGACACTGAAGCTTTCTTT
TRBV19	NA	NA	TRBJ1-2	CASGGSTRGMGYGYTF	TGTGCCAGTGGGGGATCTACGAGGGGAATGGGCTATGGCTACACCTTC
TRBV6-1	TRBD1	NA	TRBJ1-5	CASSEETGGNQPQHF	TGTGCCAGCAGTGAAGAGACAGGGGGCAATCAGCCCCAGCATTTT
TRBV2	NA	few	TRBJ1-2	CASSEGPRSYGYTF	TGTGCCAGCAGTGAAGGGCCTCGATCCTACGGCTACACCTTC
TRBV15	TRBD1	NA	TRBJ1-2	CATSISDRGLHYGYTF	TGTGCCACCAGCATATCTGACAGGGGGTTGCACTATGGCTACACCTTC
TRBV5-1	NA	medium-sized	TRBJ1-1	CASSLEGRGTEAFF	TGCGCCAGCAGCTTAGAGGGCCGGGGCACTGAAGCTTTCTTT
TRBV7-3	NA	few	TRBJ2-1	CASSLKPYNEQFF	TGTGCCAGCAGCTTAAAGCCGTACAATGAGCAGTTCTTC
TRBV5-4	NA	NA	TRBJ1-1	CASSSDRRLMNTEAFF	TGTGCCAGCAGCTCTGACCGCCGCCTGATGAACACTGAAGCTTTCTTT
TRBV1	NA	NA	TRBJ1-5	CTSQPPRGRLKPQHF	TGCACCAGTCAACCCCCCAGGGGACGGTTAAAGCCCCAGCATTTT
TRBV30	NA	NA	TRBJ1-2	CAWSRRGRDGYTF	TGTGCCTGGAGTCGGCGGGGAAGGGATGGCTACACCTTC
TRBV11-2	NA	NA	TRBJ2-5	CASSNRWAEQETQYF	TGTGCCAGCAGCAACCGCTGGGCGGAGCAAGAGACCCAGTACTTC
TRBV30	NA	NA	TRBJ2-2	CAWRRGVGTGELFF	TGTGCCTGGAGGCGGGGCGTGGGCACCGGGGAGCTGTTTTTT
TRBV5-6	NA	NA	TRBJ1-2	CASSTDRTLPYGYTF	TGTGCCAGCAGCACCGATCGAACTCTGCCCTATGGCTACACCTTC
TRBV28	TRBD2	NA	TRBJ2-7	CASSPPAGSRDEQYF	TGTGCCAGCAGCCCCCCAGCGGGGAGTAGGGACGAGCAGTACTTC
TRBV5-1	NA	NA	TRBJ1-3	CASSLGFRDTIYF	TGCGCCAGCAGCTTGGGGTTTAGGGACACCATATATTTT
TRBV6-5	TRBD1	few	TRBJ1-6	CASSYSSQGGNSPLHF	TGTGCCAGCAGTTACTCGAGTCAGGGGGGGAATTCACCCCTCCACTTT
TRBV4-1	NA	once	TRBJ1-3	CASSLSTEGGNTIYF	TGCGCCAGCAGCCTATCGACGGAAGGGGGAAACACCATATATTTT
TRBV5-6	NA	few	TRBJ2-6	CASSLAWFSGANVLTF	TGTGCCAGCAGCTTGGCTTGGTTTTCTGGGGCCAACGTCCTGACTTTC
TRBV2	TRBD1	NA	TRBJ1-4	CASRGTGGGEKLFF	TGTGCCAGCAGGGGGACAGGGGGTGGAGAAAAACTGTTTTTT
TRBV5-1	NA	few	TRBJ2-7	CASRAVSSYEQYF	TGCGCCAGCCGGGCAGTCAGCTCCTACGAGCAGTACTTC
TRBV7-2	NA	NA	TRBJ1-2	CASSSEGMNYGYTF	TGTGCCAGCAGCTCCGAGGGGATGAACTATGGCTACACCTTC
TRBV4-2	NA	NA	TRBJ1-3	CASSQDSNLPIYF	TGTGCCAGCAGCCAAGACAGTAATTTACCCATATATTTT
TRBV9	NA	NA	TRBJ1-2	CASSAPAAGYTF	TGTGCCAGCAGCGCACCCGCCGCTGGCTACACCTTC
TRBV9	NA	NA	TRBJ1-3	CASSRSGNTIYF	TGTGCCAGCAGCCGGAGTGGGAACACCATATATTTT
TRBV9	TRBD1	NA	TRBJ2-7	CASSATGTASYEQYF	TGTGCCAGCAGCGCAACCGGGACAGCCTCCTACGAGCAGTACTTC